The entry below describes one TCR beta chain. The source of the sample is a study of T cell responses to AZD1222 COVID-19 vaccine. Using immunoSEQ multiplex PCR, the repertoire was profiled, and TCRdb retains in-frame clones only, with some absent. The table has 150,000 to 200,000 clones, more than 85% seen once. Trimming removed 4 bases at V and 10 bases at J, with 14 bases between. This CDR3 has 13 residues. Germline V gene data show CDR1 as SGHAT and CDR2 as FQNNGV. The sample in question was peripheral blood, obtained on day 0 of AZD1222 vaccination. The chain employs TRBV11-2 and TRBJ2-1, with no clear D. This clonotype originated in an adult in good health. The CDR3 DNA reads TGTGCCAGCAGCTCCTCCCTGCGAAGCGAGCAGTTCTTC. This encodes CASSSSLRSEQFF.